These 13 T cell receptor beta chains originate from one sample sequenced in a study of siplizumab effects on memory and regulatory T cells. Profiling relied on immunoSEQ multiplex PCR, and the TCRdb table lists in-frame clones only, not all of them. The sample carries approximately 56,000 clones, about 98% recorded once. Material for sequencing was naive CD8+ T cells sorted from blood. These receptors all stem from a human donor in good health.

This clone was observed once. The genes are TRBV6-5 and TRBJ2-5; D not certain. Germline CDR1 is MNHEY and CDR2 is SVGAGI. This CDR3 has 11 amino acids. Trimming removed 2 bases from V and 4 bases from J, with 2 bases in between. The CDR3 loop is CASSYGETQYF. In DNA, the CDR3 is TGTGCCAGCAGTTACGGAGAGACCCAGTACTTC.

The chain combines TRBV6-1 with TRBJ2-7, with D possibly TRBD1 on 6 matching bases. Trimming pared 1 base from V and 4 bases from J, leaving 14 bases between. The germline V gene has CDR1 MNHNS and CDR2 SASEGT. The CDR3 sequence is 15 residues long. Here the CDR3 reads CASSEGQERKYEQYF. For the CDR3, the DNA is TGTGCCAGCAGTGAAGGACAGGAAAGAAAATACGAGCAGTACTTC.

The chain combines TRBV19 with TRBJ2-2; D unresolved. The CDR3 extends over 15 amino acids. Germline CDR1 LNHDA, CDR2 SQIVND (reference sequence). The V end lost 3 bases, the J end lost 2 bases, and 10 bases lay between the germline ends. The CDR3 region is CASSIDSGNTGELFF. CDR3 coding DNA: TGTGCCAGTAGTATTGATTCCGGTAACACCGGGGAGCTGTTTTTT. Drawing the rest from reference TRBV19 and TRBJ2-2, the complete variable domain is DGGITQSPKYLFRKEGQNVTLSCEQNLNHDAMYWYRQDPGQGLRLIYYSQIVNDFQKGDIAEGYSVSREKKESFPLTVTSAQKNPTAFYLCASSIDSGNTGELFFGEGSRLTVL.

The V and J genes are TRBV4-3 and TRBJ2-3; D is unresolved. Trimming pared 4 bases from V and 6 bases from J, leaving 11 bases between. The CDR3 spans 13 residues. The germline V gene has CDR1 LGHNA and CDR2 YSLEER. DNA of the CDR3: TGCGCCAGCAGCCCTTCAAGGCGTGATACGCAGTATTTT. Amino acids: CASSPSRRDTQYF.

This clone was recorded only once. The rearrangement links TRBV29-1 to TRBJ1-1, with 7 bases that match TRBD1. This CDR3 region has 11 residues. Per the germline V gene, CDR1 is SQVTM and CDR2 is ANQGSEA. V dropped 6 bases and J dropped 8; count of bases not matched to a gene: 6. CDR3 bases: TGCAGCGTGGATAGGGGGCACGAAGCTTTCTTT. It yields the protein CSVDRGHEAFF. The full variable domain, its missing parts supplied by reference TRBV29-1 and TRBJ1-1, is SAVISQKPSRDICQRGTSLTIQCQVDSQVTMMFWYRQQPGQSLTLIATANQGSEATYESGFVIDKFPISRPNLTFSTLTVSNMSPEDSSIYLCSVDRGHEAFFGQGTRLTVV.

The CDR3 loop reads CASGLGSYQETQYF. The CDR3 coding sequence is TGTGCTAGTGGTTTGGGGTCGTACCAAGAGACCCAGTACTTC. The genes are TRBV12-5 and TRBJ2-5; D gene uncertain. In germline, CDR1 is LGHNT, CDR2 FRNRAP. The CDR3 has 14 amino acids. Trimming removed 1 base at V and 0 bases at J, with 6 bases between.

The chain uses TRBV25-1 and TRBJ2-3; no clear D gene. The CDR3 extends over 10 amino acids. V lost 5 bases, J lost 6 bases, and 3 bases lay in between. Germline loops: CDR1 MGHDK, CDR2 SYGVNS. In DNA form, the CDR3 reads TGTGCCAGCAGTCGGGATACGCAGTATTTT. Translating gives CASSRDTQYF.

V gene TRBV19 combines with J gene TRBJ2-5; a weak D match, TRBD2 (6 bases). Trimming removed 5 bases from V and 5 bases from J, with 18 bases in between. The V gene's germline CDR1 is LNHDA and CDR2 SQIVND (reference sequence). The CDR3 runs 15 residues. The CDR3 DNA reads as TGTGCCAGTAGTCCGGGGGACTTCACTTGGGAGACCCAGTACTTC. Translation: CASSPGDFTWETQYF.

This clone occurred once. The chain carries TRBV6-9 and TRBJ1-4, with 10 bases fitting TRBD1. Germline V gene lookup returns CDR1 MNHGY and CDR2 SVAAGI. V lost 5 bases and J lost 7; bases outside the gene matches: 4. The CDR3 extends over 14 amino acids. The CDR3 bases are TGTGCCAGCAGTCCGGGACAGGGGTCTGAAAAACTGTTTTTT. This gives the protein CASSPGQGSEKLFF.

The V and J genes are TRBV28 and TRBJ1-5; TRBD1 is a possible D gene (5 bases). The CDR3 is 13 amino acids. Germline-derived CDR1 and CDR2 are MDHEN and SYDVKM. V lost 2 bases to trimming and J lost 5 bases, with 7 bases between them. The CDR3 DNA is TGTGCCAGCAGTTTACAGGGAGATCAGCCCCAGCATTTT. It codes for CASSLQGDQPQHF.

This chain links TRBV10-3 with TRBJ1-1; tentative D call: TRBD1 (6 bases). V was trimmed by 6 bases and J by 0 bases, leaving 8 bases between them. The CDR3 sequence is 13 residues long. Germline V gene lookup returns CDR1 ENHRY and CDR2 SYGVKD. The CDR3 region has the DNA TGTGCCATCAGGGACAGCCTGAACACTGAAGCTTTCTTT. Translating gives CAIRDSLNTEAFF.

The chain uses TRBV5-8 and TRBJ2-1, with D tentatively TRBD1 (6 bases). V was cut by 2 bases and J by 4 bases, with 10 bases left in between. Germline V gene data show CDR1 as SGHTS and CDR2 as YDEGEE. The CDR3 is 14 residues long. In DNA form, the CDR3 reads TGTGCCAGCAGCTTACAGGGAACATACAATGAGCAGTTCTTC. Its translation is CASSLQGTYNEQFF.

This chain joins TRBV2 and TRBJ2-5; D is possibly TRBD2 (5 bases). CDR1 and CDR2 (germline): SNHLY, FYNNEI. The CDR3 length is 14 residues. V was trimmed by 8 bases and J by 3 bases, leaving 16 bases between them. The CDR3 sequence is CASPSGSPKETQYF. CDR3 coding DNA: TGTGCCAGCCCTTCGGGGAGTCCAAAAGAGACCCAGTACTTC. Full variable domain (missing parts from reference TRBV2 and TRBJ2-5): EPEVTQTPSHQVTQMGQEVILRCVPISNHLYFYWYRQILGQKVEFLVSFYNNEISEKSEIFDDQFSVERPDGSNFTLKIRSTKLEDSAMYFCASPSGSPKETQYFGPGTRLLVL.